The 28 T cell receptor beta chains below were found in one sample sequenced in a study of shared clonotypes between healthy human individuals. The data were produced by immunoSEQ multiplex PCR, yet TCRdb's version contains in-frame clones alone and is incomplete. Of about 490,000 clones in the sample, around three quarters were seen once. Material for sequencing was PBMCs. The origin of the receptors is a woman aged 40-49 years in good health. Some clones in this sample may be carry-over from other donors' samples.

The chain has TRBV19 and TRBJ2-1; 9 nucleotides align to TRBD2. Germline CDR1 reads LNHDA; CDR2 reads SQIVND (reference sequence). V was pared by 6 bases and J by 7 bases, with 4 bases of the junction left unmatched. The CDR3 spans 13 residues. Written as DNA, the CDR3 is TGTGCCAGTAGGGGCGGGAGGGCTAATGAGCAGTTCTTC. Residues: CASRGGRANEQFF.

At least ten counts were recorded for this clone. J is TRBJ1-1 and V is TRBV5-1, with no clear D. Germline CDR1 SGHRS, CDR2 YFSETQ. The V end was cut by 0 bases, the J end by 1 base, with 10 bases between. The CDR3 is made up of 15 amino acids. Written as DNA, the CDR3 is TGCGCCAGCAGCTTGGGGCACCCTGGGAACACTGAAGCTTTCTTT. Amino acid sequence: CASSLGHPGNTEAFF.

The rearrangement joins TRBV15 to TRBJ1-2; D is possibly TRBD1 (5 bases). The CDR3 has 17 residues. The V and J ends lost 0 bases and 1 base respectively, with 15 bases between them. Germline V CDR1 and CDR2: LNHNV, YYDKDF (reference sequence). The DNA of the CDR3 is TGTGCCACCAGCAGAGATCGGGGACGGAATGTTAACTATGGCTACACCTTC. It yields the protein CATSRDRGRNVNYGYTF.

The gene calls are TRBV7-9 and TRBJ1-2; a possible D gene is TRBD1 (6 bases). The CDR3 has 15 residues. Germline CDR1 reads SEHNR; CDR2 reads FQNEAQ (reference sequence). Between the trimmed V and J ends, which lost 5 bases and 4 bases, there was a span of 17 bases. This chain's CDR3 is CASSETRGAPYGYTF. CDR3 coding DNA: TGTGCCAGCAGCGAAACTCGGGGGGCCCCCTATGGCTACACCTTC.

V gene TRBV15 combines with J gene TRBJ2-1, with D perhaps TRBD2 (5 bases). Germline loops: CDR1 LNHNV, CDR2 YYDKDF (reference sequence). This CDR3 comprises 16 residues. The ends were cut back, 0 bases at V and 8 bases at J, with 17 bases in the middle. DNA of the CDR3: TGTGCCACCAGCAGAGAGGCAAGTGGCGGGTGGGATGAGCAGTTCTTC. It codes for CATSREASGGWDEQFF.

J is TRBJ1-4 and V is TRBV6-6; 9 bases line up with TRBD1. The CDR3 covers 13 residues. The V gene's germline CDR1 is MNHNY and CDR2 SVGAGI (reference sequence). The junction had 4 bases not matched to a gene; V was cut back by 6 bases and J by 8 bases. Written as DNA, the CDR3 is TGTGCCAGCAGCCCCGGGACAGGGGAAAAACTGTTTTTT. This sequence encodes CASSPGTGEKLFF.

The CDR3 coding sequence is TGTGCCTGGAGTCCCGAAGGACTAGCGGGAGCCTACGAGCAGTACTTC. Its translation is CAWSPEGLAGAYEQYF. The chain recombines TRBV30 with TRBJ2-7; 13 bases align to TRBD2. Trimming cost V 2 bases and J 2 bases; bases outside gene matches: 6. The CDR3 covers 16 residues. CDR1 is GTSNPN and CDR2 is SVGIG in the germline V gene (reference sequence).

Concerning this clone: Within the sample, other DNA sequences also encode this same CDR3. The chain joins TRBV7-3 to TRBJ2-7; D gene uncertain. CDR1 is SGHTA and CDR2 is FQGTGA in the germline V gene. CDR3 length: 13 residues. V lost 0 bases, J lost 6 bases, and 9 bases lay in between. The CDR3, as DNA: TGTGCCAGCAGCTTAACCCCAGGTGGCGAGCAGTACTTC. Translated: CASSLTPGGEQYF.

This CDR3 is CASSLGQGLSRSYF. The CDR3 nucleotides are TGTGCCAGCAGCTTAGGGCAAGGGCTCAGCAGATCGTACTTC. The chain joins TRBV7-2 to TRBJ2-5; D is unresolved. Germline assignment: CDR1 SGHTA and CDR2 FQGNSA. This CDR3 is built from 14 residues. The V gene lost 1 base and the J gene lost 13 bases, with 19 bases spanning the gap.

J is TRBJ2-7 and V is TRBV7-3; 7 bases align to TRBD2. The CDR3 extends over 15 amino acids. Germline assignment: CDR1 SGHTA and CDR2 FQGTGA. V dropped 5 bases and J dropped 0; count of bases not matched to a gene: 7. The CDR3 DNA follows: TGTGCCAGCAGCCCCGGGACTACCCACTCCTACGAGCAGTACTTC. The encoded protein is CASSPGTTHSYEQYF.

This clone occurred many times. The chain is built from TRBV4-2 and TRBJ1-6; D is perhaps TRBD1 (5 bases). Germline V lookup: CDR1 LGHNA, CDR2 YNFKEQ. With 0 bases removed from V and 10 bases from J, the gap between germline ends came to 16 bases. The CDR3 covers 16 residues. The CDR3, as DNA: TGTGCCAGCAGCCAAGATCGAGGGGCAGGACAATCACCCCTCCACTTT. Its protein product is CASSQDRGAGQSPLHF.

In nucleotides, the CDR3 is TGTGCCAGCTCACCCAGGGTGGGCCGCAATGAGCAGTTCTTC. This translates into CASSPRVGRNEQFF. The chain combines TRBV18 with TRBJ2-1; TRBD1 is a possible D gene (5 bases). The CDR3 extends over 14 amino acids. V gave up 3 bases and J gave up 6 bases, with 12 bases separating them. Germline CDR1 KGHSH, CDR2 LQKENI.

The chain uses TRBV10-2 and TRBJ2-7, with D uncertain. V lost 8 bases, J lost 4 bases, and 12 bases lay in between. The CDR3 extends over 12 amino acids. Germline assignment: CDR1 WSHSY and CDR2 SAAADI. The CDR3 nucleotides are TGCGCCAGCCTTCAAACGGGTTACGAGCAGTACTTC. This sequence encodes CASLQTGYEQYF.

This clone was counted a few times. The rearrangement uses TRBV4-1 and TRBJ1-5; tentative D call: TRBD1 (6 bases). From germline, CDR1 is MGHRA and CDR2 YSYEKL. V dropped 2 bases and J dropped 7 bases, with 12 bases sitting between them. This CDR3 has 14 amino acids. The CDR3 DNA reads as TGCGCCAGCAGCCAAACAGGGATCCAGCAGCCCCAGCATTTT. Protein: CASSQTGIQQPQHF.

The rearrangement uses TRBV6-4 and TRBJ2-7, with 7 bases lining up with TRBD2. This CDR3 contains 14 residues. The V gene end was trimmed by 3 bases and the J gene end by 5 bases; junction bases not matched to a gene: 7. Germline assignment: CDR1 MRHNA and CDR2 SNTAGT. CDR3 DNA: TGTGCCAGCAGTGAGCAGGGAGGGCACCACGAGCAGTACTTC. Encoded protein: CASSEQGGHHEQYF.

The chain uses TRBV2 and TRBJ2-1; TRBD2 agrees at 10 bases. The CDR3 totals 16 residues. Looked up from germline, CDR1 is SNHLY and CDR2 is FYNNEI. V dropped 4 bases and J dropped 7; count of bases not matched to a gene: 10. CDR3 nucleotides: TGTGCCAGCAGTGGGACTAGCGGTCGGAGAAGGAATGAGCAGTTCTTC. Protein product: CASSGTSGRRRNEQFF.

A note on this clone: An end of the junction does not agree with germline; a read error may underlie this. The chain has TRBV30 and TRBJ2-6, with D possibly TRBD2 on 5 matching bases. CDR3 length: 16 residues. In germline, CDR1 is GTSNPN, CDR2 SVGIG (reference sequence). The DNA of the CDR3 is TGTGCCTGGGGTGTTGAGGGAATTTCTGGGGCCAACGTCCTGACTTTC. It translates to CAWGVEGISGANVLTF. Supplemented by reference TRBV30 and TRBJ2-6, the full variable domain reads SQTIHQWPATLVQPVGSPLSLECTVEGTSNPNLYWYRQAAGRGLQLLFYSVGIGQISSEVPQNLSASRPQDRQFILSSKKLLLSDSGFYLCAWGVEGISGANVLTFGAGSRLTVL.

This clone was seen repeatedly, ten times or more. Other DNA sequences from this sample encode an identical CDR3 as well. V and J are TRBV6-1 and TRBJ2-7; 9 positions agree with TRBD1. The CDR3 loop spans 15 amino acids. Germline loops: CDR1 MNHNS, CDR2 SASEGT. J lost 1 base, V lost 5 bases, and 6 bases had no gene match. The CDR3 sequence: CASSFEGQGSYEQYF. The CDR3 DNA is TGTGCCAGCAGTTTTGAGGGACAGGGATCCTACGAGCAGTACTTC.

The chain carries TRBV5-8 and TRBJ2-2, with TRBD2 as a possible D gene (5 bases). The CDR3 length is 15 residues. Trimming stripped 2 bases from V and 1 base from J, with 9 bases between. Per the germline V gene, CDR1 is SGHTS and CDR2 is YDEGEE. CDR3 in amino acids: CASSFLAGNTGELFF. CDR3 bases: TGTGCCAGCAGCTTTCTAGCAGGGAACACCGGGGAGCTGTTTTTT.

The chain carries TRBV28 and TRBJ2-1; TRBD2 matches at 12 bases. V lost 10 bases and J lost 8; bases outside the gene matches: 6. CDR3 length equals 13 residues. Germline lookup yields CDR1 MDHEN and CDR2 SYDVKM. The CDR3 DNA reads as TGTGCCACCCTAGCGGGAGGGCCCGATGAGCAGTTCTTC. Encoded protein: CATLAGGPDEQFF.

The chain uses TRBV11-2 and TRBJ2-2; tentatively, D is TRBD1 (5 bases). The germline CDR1 and CDR2 sequences are SGHAT and FQNNGV. V was shortened by 1 base and J by 3 bases, with 9 bases between the two germline ends. The CDR3 is 15 residues long. CDR3 sequence: CASSLGAGYTGELFF. The DNA of the CDR3 is TGTGCCAGCAGCTTAGGGGCAGGGTACACCGGGGAGCTGTTTTTT.

V gene TRBV5-1 combines with J gene TRBJ2-1, with 7 bases aligning to TRBD2. V was clipped by 0 bases and J by 5 bases; unmatched bases: 5. CDR1 is SGHRS, CDR2 YFSETQ, per germline. The CDR3 has 15 amino acids. The CDR3 reads CASSLAGLPNNEQFF. The CDR3 DNA reads TGCGCCAGCAGCTTGGCGGGACTACCAAACAATGAGCAGTTCTTC.

The J gene is TRBJ1-5, the V gene TRBV30; D is possibly TRBD1 (5 bases). The CDR3 consists of 15 residues. Germline CDR1 is GTSNPN and CDR2 is SVGIG (reference sequence). Trimming removed 0 bases at V and 3 bases at J, with 12 bases between. The DNA of the CDR3 is TGTGCCTGGAGTGTACGGGGACTCTTCAATCAGCCCCAGCATTTT. Translation: CAWSVRGLFNQPQHF.

The rearrangement uses TRBV28 and TRBJ2-3; D is unresolved. Germline V gene data show CDR1 as MDHEN and CDR2 as SYDVKM. Trimming took off 7 bases at V and 1 base at J, with 9 bases between the two ends. The CDR3 consists of 13 residues. The CDR3 DNA sequence: TGTGCCAGCATCTTTCCGGGCACAGATACGCAGTATTTT. It encodes CASIFPGTDTQYF.

This clone was counted only a few times. Germline and junction disagree at one end, which may indicate a read error. The chain is built from TRBV7-7 and TRBJ1-1; no firm D call. The V gene's germline CDR1 is SSHAT and CDR2 FNYEAQ (reference sequence). There are 13 residues in the CDR3. CDR3 region: CASSFGPNTEAFF. In DNA, the CDR3 is TGTGCTAGCAGCTTCGGCCCCAACACTGAAGCTTTCTTT.

V and J are TRBV19 and TRBJ1-5; maybe TRBD1 (5 bases). V gave up 7 bases and J gave up 5 bases, with 21 bases separating them. The CDR3 consists of 16 residues. The germline gives CDR1 LNHDA, CDR2 SQIVND (reference sequence). CDR3: CASNSLRGGNHQPQHF. The CDR3 DNA reads TGTGCCAGTAACTCTCTGAGGGGAGGGAACCATCAGCCCCAGCATTTT.

The CDR3 region has the DNA TGCAGCGTTGAAGAGCATGGCAGGGGGCTCTCTGAAGCTTTCTTT. This gives the protein CSVEEHGRGLSEAFF. The V gene is TRBV29-1, the J gene TRBJ1-1, with 8 positions matching TRBD1. This CDR3 region has 15 residues. V lost 0 bases, J lost 6 bases, and 9 bases stayed unmatched. Germline values: CDR1 SQVTM, CDR2 ANQGSEA.

The V and J genes are TRBV7-9 and TRBJ2-6; 7 positions agree with TRBD1. Looked up from germline, CDR1 is SEHNR and CDR2 is FQNEAQ (reference sequence). V was clipped by 5 bases and J by 0 bases; unmatched bases: 4. The CDR3 sequence is 16 residues long. CDR3 loop: CASSMGQPSGANVLTF. The CDR3, as DNA: TGTGCCAGCAGCATGGGACAGCCCTCTGGGGCCAACGTCCTGACTTTC.